This T cell receptor beta chain was documented in a study of radiotherapy plus CTLA-4 blockade in lung cancer (dated by TCRdb to between 2018 and 2020). Context from the whole study: Objective responses occurred in 15% to 20% of enrolled patients, and 25% to 40% achieved disease control. Points the paper makes about the study in general: Increased serum interferon-beta after radiation, together with early dynamic changes in blood T cell clones, were reported to be the strongest predictors of response. TCR clones derived from tumors expanded in peripheral blood after treatment with radiotherapy and ipilimumab.

Libraries were prepared through the immunoSEQ multiplex PCR assay. This is the immuneACCESS table as TCRdb keeps it, with only in-frame sequences that have V and J called. A part of the clones is gone; compared with another copy, unresolved V genes explain less than half, and the rest is unexplained. Recorded for this sample are around 32,000 clones; roughly four fifths of them occurred a single time. The biggest ten clones account for just under 25% of the sample. Concerning this clone itself: Its recognized antigen is unknown. Per-base quality was not reported, and no clone a single base away is much larger than it.

The study tested focal radiation therapy combined with CTLA-4 blockade (ipilimumab) in patients with chemo-refractory metastatic non-small-cell lung cancer. According to the germline V gene, CDR1 reads MGHRA and CDR2 reads YSYEKL. Spanning cysteine to phenylalanine, the CDR3 consists of 15 amino acids. The DNA shown is the 45-base CDR3, in frame from base 1. The V end loses 4 bases and the J end loses 2 bases, and a stretch of 11 bases separates them. Sequenced material: peripheral blood, taken from a patient treated with radiotherapy plus ipilimumab. The source is a human donor with non-small cell lung cancer that progressed on radiotherapy plus ipilimumab. The receptor chain draws on TRBV4-1 and TRBJ1-4; a weak D assignment points to TRBD1 (6 bases agree). The sequenced DNA is TGCGCCAGCAGCCCCTACAGGGCTACTAATGAAAAACTGTTTTTT. This codes for CASSPYRATNEKLFF.